These 4 T cell receptor beta chains came from one sample sequenced in a study of early T cells in non-severe SARS-CoV-2 infection (dated by TCRdb to 2020 to 2023). Library prep was done by 5' RACE. Reads for this sample came from a NextSeq 500. TCRdb reprocessed the public reads (quality trimming at Q25 with fastp, clone calling with MiXCR) and kept in-frame beta chains. Duplicate CDR3 protein sequences are folded into a single record with the most common DNA and genes. The sample data list 95,000 to 120,000 distinct CDR3 sequences, and 9% to 13% of these were observed just once. The top ten clones comprise 3% to 3.5% of the sample. Sample: whole blood. The source is an adult who was a healthcare worker with PCR-confirmed SARS-CoV-2 infection or an uninfected control (not recorded which).

This clonotype was detected many times. CDR3 protein: CASLEGGRNTIYF. CDR3 sequence (DNA): TGTGCCAGTTTAGAGGGCGGTAGAAACACCATATATTTT. The chain recombines TRBV6-6 with TRBJ1-3, with no clear D. Germline CDR1 MNHNY, CDR2 SVGAGI (reference sequence). Trimming took off 9 bases at V and 5 bases at J, with 14 bases between the two ends. CDR3 length equals 13 residues.

This clonotype showed up many times. This rearrangement joins TRBV6-1 to TRBJ2-6, with TRBD2 matching 8 bases. V lost 11 bases to trimming and J lost 1 base; unmatched junction nucleotides: 1. CDR3 size: 13 residues. CDR1 and CDR2 (germline): MNHNS, SASEGT. The CDR3 DNA is TGTGCCGGCGGGGGGTCTGGGGCCAACGTCCTGACTTTC. Protein sequence: CAGGGSGANVLTF.

The rearrangement links TRBV3-1 to TRBJ2-1; TRBD1 might be the D (5 bases). The length of the CDR3 is 15 residues. CDR1 is LGHDT, CDR2 YNNKEL, per germline (reference sequence). V lost 0 bases to trimming and J lost 5 bases, with 11 bases between them. CDR3 amino acids: CASSQDSPGNNEQFF. The CDR3 region has the DNA TGTGCCAGCAGCCAAGATTCTCCAGGGAACAATGAGCAGTTCTTC.

Regarding this clonotype: The junction shows a germline mismatch at one end, possibly a read error. The rearrangement uses TRBV4-1 and TRBJ1-1; no reliable D call. CDR1 is MGHRA, CDR2 YSYEKL, per germline. This CDR3 contains 15 residues. The CDR3 protein is CASSQEYPWKAEALF. CDR3 sequence (DNA): TGCGCCAGCAGCCAAGAATACCCTTGGAAGGCTGAAGCTCTCTTT.